Each of the 24 T cell receptor beta chains below was sequenced from the same sample in a study of T cell responses to AZD1222 COVID-19 vaccine. TCRdb's copy holds only in-frame clones and misses some; the assay was immunoSEQ multiplex PCR. The sample has around 150,000 clones; roughly 94% are singletons. This specimen consisted of peripheral blood, obtained on day 0 of AZD1222 vaccination. These receptors came from an adult in good health.

This clone is a singleton in its sample. The chain combines TRBV5-5 with TRBJ2-2; D remains ambiguous. CDR3 length equals 12 residues. Germline V gene lookup returns CDR1 SGHKS and CDR2 YYEKEE (reference sequence). V dropped 4 bases and J dropped 5 bases, with 6 bases sitting between them. For the CDR3, the DNA is TGTGCCAGCAGCGCCAATACCGGGGAGCTGTTTTTT. Translation gives CASSANTGELFF.

This chain uses TRBV7-8 with TRBJ2-1; no definite D call. The V end was cut by 10 bases, the J end by 10 bases, with 14 bases between. Germline CDR1 SGHVS, CDR2 FQNEAQ. This CDR3 comprises 11 residues. CDR3 in DNA: TGTGCCATCCTCACTTTGGGCGAGCAGTTCTTC. Translation: CAILTLGEQFF.

This clone has only one observation. The J gene is TRBJ1-2, the V gene TRBV6-5; 9 positions match TRBD1. This CDR3 contains 14 residues. With V trimmed by 6 bases and J by 7 bases, 9 bases remained unmatched. The germline gives CDR1 MNHEY, CDR2 SVGAGI. The CDR3 coding sequence is TGTGCCAGCAGCCCCGGGACAGGGTTCGGTGGCTACACCTTC. As protein: CASSPGTGFGGYTF.

J is TRBJ1-2 and V is TRBV5-6; possible D gene TRBD1, 5 bases. The CDR3 runs to 15 residues. The V gene's germline CDR1 is SGHDT and CDR2 YYEEEE. V gave up 0 bases and J gave up 4 bases, with 13 bases separating them. The CDR3 region is CASSLGEGNSYGYTF. For the CDR3, the DNA is TGTGCCAGCAGCTTGGGGGAGGGGAACTCCTATGGCTACACCTTC.

This clone was seen only a few times. The CDR3 DNA reads TGCGCCAGCAGCTTCCAGGGTTTTGTAGGGGAAAAACTGTTTTTT. It is translated as CASSFQGFVGEKLFF. The rearrangement joins TRBV5-1 to TRBJ1-4; a weak D match, TRBD1 (5 bases). The CDR3 loop spans 15 amino acids. Germline assignment: CDR1 SGHRS and CDR2 YFSETQ. The ends were cut back, 2 bases at V and 8 bases at J, with 16 bases in the middle.

V and J are TRBV3-1 (or the pseudogene TRBV3-2) and TRBJ1-1; D is undetermined. This CDR3 region has 11 residues. Trimming left V 3 bases short and J 6 bases short, with 5 bases between. Germline values: CDR1 LGHDT, CDR2 YNNKEL (reference sequence). Here the CDR3 reads CASSQRSEAFF. CDR3 sequence (DNA): TGTGCCAGCAGCCAGCGGTCTGAAGCTTTCTTT.

The chain uses TRBV27 and TRBJ2-3, with D possibly being TRBD2 (6 bases). Trimming removed 2 bases from V and 6 bases from J, with 15 bases in between. This CDR3 spans 15 amino acids. The V gene's germline CDR1 is MNHEY and CDR2 SMNVEV (reference sequence). The CDR3 loop is CASSLEVAAPDTQYF. The CDR3 bases are TGTGCCAGCAGTTTAGAGGTAGCGGCTCCCGATACGCAGTATTTT.

The chain combines TRBV2 with TRBJ1-5; no definite D call. This CDR3 spans 16 amino acids. V was cut by 6 bases and J by 4 bases, with 19 bases left in between. The V gene's germline CDR1 is SNHLY and CDR2 FYNNEI. In DNA, the CDR3 is TGTGCCAGCAGCCTTAGCCCCCCCGCGGGGAATCAGCCCCAGCATTTT. This gives the protein CASSLSPPAGNQPQHF.

The CDR3, as DNA: TGTGCCAGTAGATCGGGACTCACTGAAGCTTTCTTT. Its translation is CASRSGLTEAFF. This chain uses TRBV19 with TRBJ1-1; D might be TRBD1 (5 bases). The V end was cut by 6 bases, the J end by 4 bases, with 9 bases between. The CDR3 sequence is 12 residues long. Germline V gives CDR1 LNHDA, CDR2 SQIVND (reference sequence).

J is TRBJ2-1 and V is TRBV27, with 14 bases fitting TRBD2. The V segment lost 2 bases and the J segment 4 bases; nucleotides outside the gene matches: 4. Looked up from germline, CDR1 is MNHEY and CDR2 is SMNVEV (reference sequence). The CDR3 loop spans 17 amino acids. This CDR3 is CASSLRLAGGGYNEQFF. The CDR3 DNA reads as TGTGCCAGCAGTTTAAGACTAGCGGGAGGGGGGTACAATGAGCAGTTCTTC.

The V and J genes are TRBV10-1 and TRBJ2-7; no reliable D call. This CDR3 spans 12 amino acids. Trimming stripped 5 bases from V and 0 bases from J, with 5 bases between. Per germline, CDR1 WNHNN and CDR2 SYGVQD (reference sequence). The CDR3 bases are TGCGCCAGCAGTTTATCCTCCTACGAGCAGTACTTC. The encoded protein is CASSLSSYEQYF.

The chain couples TRBV28 to TRBJ1-1; TRBD1 matches 7 bases. Germline loops: CDR1 MDHEN, CDR2 SYDVKM. The CDR3 is made up of 15 amino acids. J was trimmed by 6 bases and V by 4 bases; bases with no gene match: 11. Here the CDR3 reads CASSSGQRDVAEAFF. The CDR3, as DNA: TGTGCCAGCAGTTCGGGACAGCGCGATGTGGCTGAAGCTTTCTTT.

The genes are TRBV9 and TRBJ2-1; 12 bases line up with TRBD2. Unmatched junction bases numbered 10, after V lost 0 bases and J lost 0 bases. The germline gives CDR1 SGDLS, CDR2 YYNGEE. The CDR3 is 20 residues long. The CDR3 nucleotides read TGTGCCAGCAGCGTAGAGGGACTAGCGGGCCGCGCCAGCTCCTACAATGAGCAGTTCTTC. It yields the protein CASSVEGLAGRASSYNEQFF.

This rearrangement joins TRBV12-3 or TRBV12-4 to TRBJ1-2; no firm D call. V dropped 6 bases and J dropped 6 bases, with 14 bases sitting between them. The CDR3 length is 13 residues. CDR3: CASRLGTTDGYTF. The CDR3 DNA follows: TGTGCCAGCAGGCTTGGTACAACGGATGGCTACACCTTC.

The chain links TRBV6-1 to TRBJ2-7; TRBD1 aligns across 7 bases. With V trimmed by 1 base and J by 2 bases, 5 bases remained unmatched. The CDR3 runs to 15 residues. Per germline, CDR1 MNHNS and CDR2 SASEGT. This CDR3 is CASSEGTGPTYEQYF. The CDR3 DNA sequence: TGTGCCAGCAGTGAAGGGACAGGCCCCACCTACGAGCAGTACTTC.

V usage is TRBV3-1 (or the pseudogene TRBV3-2) and J usage is TRBJ2-1, with 7 positions matching TRBD2. The V and J ends lost 2 bases and 5 bases, in that order; junction bases with no gene match: 0. The CDR3 is 13 residues long. From germline, CDR1 is LGHDT and CDR2 YNNKEL (reference sequence). The CDR3 protein is CASSQSGNNEQFF. CDR3 DNA sequence: TGTGCCAGCAGCCAAAGCGGGAACAATGAGCAGTTCTTC.

The CDR3 loop reads CATRGTGGNGNQPQHF. The CDR3 DNA reads as TGTGCCACCCGGGGGACAGGGGGGAATGGCAATCAGCCCCAGCATTTT. The chain uses TRBV19 and TRBJ1-5, with 11 bases aligning to TRBD1. Per the germline V gene, CDR1 is LNHDA and CDR2 is SQIVND (reference sequence). V lost 10 bases and J lost 2; bases outside the gene matches: 10. The CDR3 sequence is 16 residues long.

V is TRBV29-1 and J is TRBJ2-1, with D unresolved. V dropped 6 bases and J dropped 12 bases, with 15 bases sitting between them. This CDR3 has 11 residues. From germline, CDR1 is SQVTM and CDR2 ANQGSEA. CDR3: CSVLNLETQFF. The CDR3 DNA follows: TGCAGCGTGCTAAATCTCGAAACGCAGTTCTTC.

V gene TRBV5-1 combines with J gene TRBJ2-5; 10 bases line up with TRBD2. J was trimmed by 3 bases and V by 6 bases; bases with no gene match: 8. CDR1 is SGHRS, CDR2 YFSETQ, per germline. The CDR3 is 15 residues long. CDR3 in amino acids: CASTGTTSGKETQYF. As DNA, the CDR3 is TGCGCCAGCACCGGAACCACTAGCGGGAAAGAGACCCAGTACTTC.

This clone is a singleton in its sample. The CDR3 sequence is CASSVRTGSTDTQYF. CDR3 DNA: TGTGCCAGCAGCGTCCGGACAGGCAGCACAGATACGCAGTATTTT. This rearrangement joins TRBV5-5 to TRBJ2-3, with 7 nucleotides matching TRBD1. V lost 4 bases and J lost 0; bases outside the gene matches: 5. The CDR3 runs 15 residues. Germline V lookup: CDR1 SGHKS, CDR2 YYEKEE (reference sequence).

This clone showed up just a few times. The rearrangement uses TRBV28 and TRBJ1-1; D unresolved. V gave up 8 bases and J gave up 1 base, with 14 bases separating them. The CDR3 runs 14 residues. CDR1 is MDHEN and CDR2 is SYDVKM in the germline V gene. CDR3 region: CASLRQLKNTEAFF. CDR3 nucleotide sequence: TGTGCCAGCCTCCGCCAGCTGAAGAACACTGAAGCTTTCTTT.

The gene calls are TRBV14 and TRBJ1-6; D gene uncertain. Deletions cut 0 bases from V and 7 bases from J, with 13 bases between. The CDR3 runs to 16 residues. From germline, CDR1 is SGHDN and CDR2 FVKESK. CDR3: CASSQDGTVSNSPLHF. As DNA, the CDR3 is TGTGCCAGCAGCCAAGATGGTACAGTCTCCAATTCACCCCTCCACTTT.

This clone has a single count. The chain carries TRBV28 and TRBJ1-2; a possible D gene is TRBD1 (6 bases). V was shortened by 6 bases and J by 6 bases, with 14 bases between the two germline ends. The CDR3 loop spans 13 amino acids. Germline values: CDR1 MDHEN, CDR2 SYDVKM. The CDR3 nucleotides are TGTGCCAGCAGCCGGACAGTAGCGAATGGCTACACCTTC. Residues: CASSRTVANGYTF.

J is TRBJ1-2 and V is TRBV28; D might be TRBD1 (5 bases). The germline gives CDR1 MDHEN, CDR2 SYDVKM. The CDR3 spans 15 residues. Deletions cut 6 bases from V and 5 bases from J, with 19 bases between. The CDR3, as DNA: TGTGCCAGCAGCCCCGCTACGGGACGGAATTATGGCTACACCTTC. This gives the protein CASSPATGRNYGYTF.